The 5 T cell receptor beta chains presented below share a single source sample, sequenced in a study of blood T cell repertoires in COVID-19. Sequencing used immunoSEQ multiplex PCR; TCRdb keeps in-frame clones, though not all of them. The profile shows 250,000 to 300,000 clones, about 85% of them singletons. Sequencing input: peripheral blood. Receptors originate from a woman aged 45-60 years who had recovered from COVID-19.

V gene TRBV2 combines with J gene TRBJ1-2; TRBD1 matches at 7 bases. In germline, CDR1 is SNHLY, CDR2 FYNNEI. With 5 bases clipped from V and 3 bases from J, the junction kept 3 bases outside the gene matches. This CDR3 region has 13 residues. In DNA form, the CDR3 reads TGTGCCAGCAGTCGAGACAGGGACTATGGCTACACCTTC. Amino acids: CASSRDRDYGYTF.

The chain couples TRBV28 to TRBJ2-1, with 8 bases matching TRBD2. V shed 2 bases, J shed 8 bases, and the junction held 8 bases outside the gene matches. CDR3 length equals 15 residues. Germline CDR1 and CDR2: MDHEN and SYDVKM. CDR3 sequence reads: CASSLRSGSGYEQFF. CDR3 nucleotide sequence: TGTGCCAGCAGTTTAAGGAGCGGGAGTGGCTATGAGCAGTTCTTC. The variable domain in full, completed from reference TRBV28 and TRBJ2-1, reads DVKVTQSSRYLVKRTGEKVFLECVQDMDHENMFWYRQDPGLGLRLIYFSYDVKMKEKGDIPEGYSVSREKKERFSLILESASTNQTSMYLCASSLRSGSGYEQFFGPGTRLTVL.

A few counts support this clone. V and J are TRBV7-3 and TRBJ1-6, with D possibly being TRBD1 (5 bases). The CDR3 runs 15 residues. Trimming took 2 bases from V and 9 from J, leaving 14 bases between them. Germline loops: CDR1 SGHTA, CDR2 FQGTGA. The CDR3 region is CASSLGAGRGSPLHF. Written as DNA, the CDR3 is TGTGCCAGCAGCTTAGGGGCAGGGAGGGGTTCACCCCTCCACTTT.

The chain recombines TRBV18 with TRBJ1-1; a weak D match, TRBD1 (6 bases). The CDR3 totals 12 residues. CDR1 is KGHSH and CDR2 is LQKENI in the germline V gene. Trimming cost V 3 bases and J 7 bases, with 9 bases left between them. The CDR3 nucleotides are TGTGCCAGCTCACCCAGGGGATTTGAAGCTTTCTTT. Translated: CASSPRGFEAFF.

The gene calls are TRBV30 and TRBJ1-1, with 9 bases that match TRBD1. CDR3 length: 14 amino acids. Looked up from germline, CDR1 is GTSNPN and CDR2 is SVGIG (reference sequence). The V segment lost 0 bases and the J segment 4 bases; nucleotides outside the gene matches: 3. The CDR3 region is CAWSVGTGRTEAFF. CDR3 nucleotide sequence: TGTGCCTGGAGTGTGGGGACAGGGCGCACTGAAGCTTTCTTT.